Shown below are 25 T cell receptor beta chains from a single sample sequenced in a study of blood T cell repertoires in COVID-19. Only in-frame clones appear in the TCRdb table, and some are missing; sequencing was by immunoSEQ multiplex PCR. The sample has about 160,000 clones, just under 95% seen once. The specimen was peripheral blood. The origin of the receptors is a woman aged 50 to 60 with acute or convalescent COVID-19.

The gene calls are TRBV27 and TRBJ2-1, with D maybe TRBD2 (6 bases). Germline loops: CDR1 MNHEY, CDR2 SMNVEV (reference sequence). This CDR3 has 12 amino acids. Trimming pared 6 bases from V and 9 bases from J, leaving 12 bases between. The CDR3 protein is CASSGGLGEQFF. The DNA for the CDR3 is TGTGCCAGCAGCGGAGGGCTAGGTGAGCAGTTCTTC.

In nucleotides, the CDR3 is TGTGCCAGCAGTTTAGGGGCACGACAGGACTATGGCTACACCTTC. Encoded protein: CASSLGARQDYGYTF. The rearrangement uses TRBV28 and TRBJ1-2; tentative D call: TRBD1 (6 bases). V was shortened by 2 bases and J by 3 bases, with 13 bases between the two germline ends. Germline CDR1 is MDHEN and CDR2 is SYDVKM. This CDR3 is built from 15 residues.

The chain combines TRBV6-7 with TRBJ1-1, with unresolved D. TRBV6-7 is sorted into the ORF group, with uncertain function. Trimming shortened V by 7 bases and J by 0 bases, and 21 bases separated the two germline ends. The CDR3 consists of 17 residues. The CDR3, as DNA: TGTGCCAGCAACTCGGGAGAGCCCTACGAGGTGAACACTGAAGCTTTCTTT. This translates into CASNSGEPYEVNTEAFF.

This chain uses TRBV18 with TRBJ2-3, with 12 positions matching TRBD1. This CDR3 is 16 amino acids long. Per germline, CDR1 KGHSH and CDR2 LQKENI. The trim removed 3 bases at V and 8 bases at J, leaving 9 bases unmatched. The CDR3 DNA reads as TGTGCCAGCTCACCTCGCGGGACAGGGGGCGCCGGTACGCAGTATTTT. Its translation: CASSPRGTGGAGTQYF.

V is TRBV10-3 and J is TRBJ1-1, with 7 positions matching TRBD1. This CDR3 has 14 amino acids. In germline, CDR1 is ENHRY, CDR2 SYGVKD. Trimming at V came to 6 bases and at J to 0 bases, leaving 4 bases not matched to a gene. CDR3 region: CAISRDSVNTEAFF. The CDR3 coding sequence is TGTGCCATCAGCCGGGACAGCGTGAACACTGAAGCTTTCTTT.

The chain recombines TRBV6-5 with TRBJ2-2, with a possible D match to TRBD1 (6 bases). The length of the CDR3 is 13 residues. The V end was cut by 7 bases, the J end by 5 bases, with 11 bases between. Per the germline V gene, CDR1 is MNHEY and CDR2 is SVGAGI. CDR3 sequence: CASTGRGTGELFF. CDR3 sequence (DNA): TGTGCCAGCACGGGAAGGGGGACCGGGGAGCTGTTTTTT.

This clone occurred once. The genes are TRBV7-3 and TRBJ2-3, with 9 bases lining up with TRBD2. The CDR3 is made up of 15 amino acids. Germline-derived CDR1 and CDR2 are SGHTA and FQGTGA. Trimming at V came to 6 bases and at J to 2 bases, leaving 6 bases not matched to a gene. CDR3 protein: CASSRAGGPTDTQYF. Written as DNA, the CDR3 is TGTGCCAGCAGTCGAGCGGGAGGCCCCACAGATACGCAGTATTTT.

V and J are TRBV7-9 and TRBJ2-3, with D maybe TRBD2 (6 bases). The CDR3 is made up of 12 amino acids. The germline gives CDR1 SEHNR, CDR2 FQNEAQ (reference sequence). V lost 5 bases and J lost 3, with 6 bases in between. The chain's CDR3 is CASSRGTDTQYF. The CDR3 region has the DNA TGTGCCAGCAGCCGGGGGACAGATACGCAGTATTTT.

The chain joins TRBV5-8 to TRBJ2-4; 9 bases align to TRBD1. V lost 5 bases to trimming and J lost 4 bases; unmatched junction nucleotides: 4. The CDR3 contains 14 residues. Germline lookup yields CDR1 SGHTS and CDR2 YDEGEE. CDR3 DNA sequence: TGTGCCAGCAGTTCTGGGACAGGGAAAAACATTCAGTACTTC. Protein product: CASSSGTGKNIQYF. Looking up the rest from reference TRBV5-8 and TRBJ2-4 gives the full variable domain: EAGVTQSPTHLIKTRGQQATLRCSPISGHTSVYWYQQALGLGLQFLLWYDEGEERNRGNFPPRFSGRQFPNYSSELNVNALELEDSALYLCASSSGTGKNIQYFGAGTRLSVL.

The CDR3 region has the DNA TGCAGTGCTACGGAGGGGAATGAGCAGTTCTTC. The encoded protein is CSATEGNEQFF. This sequence joins TRBV20-1 and TRBJ2-1, with D perhaps TRBD2 (6 bases). The CDR3 is made up of 11 amino acids. CDR1 and CDR2 (germline): DFQATT, SNEGSKA (reference sequence). V dropped 4 bases and J dropped 7 bases, with 8 bases sitting between them.

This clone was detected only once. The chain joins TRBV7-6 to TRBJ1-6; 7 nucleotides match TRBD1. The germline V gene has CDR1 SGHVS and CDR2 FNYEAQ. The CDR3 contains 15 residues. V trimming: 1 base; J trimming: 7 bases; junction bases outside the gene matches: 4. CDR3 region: CASSLEGDRNSPLHF. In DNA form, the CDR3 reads TGTGCCAGCAGCTTAGAAGGGGACAGAAATTCACCCCTCCACTTT.

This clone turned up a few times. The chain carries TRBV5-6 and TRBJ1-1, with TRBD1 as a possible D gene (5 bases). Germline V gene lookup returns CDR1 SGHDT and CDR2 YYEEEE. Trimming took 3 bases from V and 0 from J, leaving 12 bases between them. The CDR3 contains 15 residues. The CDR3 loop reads CASSSRQTMNTEAFF. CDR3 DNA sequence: TGTGCCAGCAGCTCCCGACAGACCATGAACACTGAAGCTTTCTTT.

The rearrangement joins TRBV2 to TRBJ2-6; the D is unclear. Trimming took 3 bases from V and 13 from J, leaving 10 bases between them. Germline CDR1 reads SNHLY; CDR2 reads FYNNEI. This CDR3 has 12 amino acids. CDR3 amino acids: CASSERAWVLTF. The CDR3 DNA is TGTGCCAGCAGTGAGCGAGCTTGGGTCCTGACTTTC.

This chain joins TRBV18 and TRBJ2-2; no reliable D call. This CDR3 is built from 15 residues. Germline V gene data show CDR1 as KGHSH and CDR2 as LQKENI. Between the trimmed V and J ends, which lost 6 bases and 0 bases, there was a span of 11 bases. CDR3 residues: CASSPSPANTGELFF. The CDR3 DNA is TGTGCCAGCTCTCCTTCTCCGGCGAACACCGGGGAGCTGTTTTTT.

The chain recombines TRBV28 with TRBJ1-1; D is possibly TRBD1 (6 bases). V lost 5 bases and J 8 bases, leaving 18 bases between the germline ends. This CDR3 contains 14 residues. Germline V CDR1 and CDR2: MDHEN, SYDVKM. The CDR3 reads CASSLTRAQGEAFF. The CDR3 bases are TGTGCCAGCAGTCTAACACGCGCCCAGGGGGAAGCTTTCTTT.

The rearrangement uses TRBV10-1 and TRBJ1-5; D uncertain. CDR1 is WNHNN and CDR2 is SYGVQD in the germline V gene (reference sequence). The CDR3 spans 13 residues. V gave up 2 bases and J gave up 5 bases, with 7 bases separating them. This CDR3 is CASSETRDQPQHF. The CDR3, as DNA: TGCGCCAGCAGTGAGACCCGGGATCAGCCCCAGCATTTT.

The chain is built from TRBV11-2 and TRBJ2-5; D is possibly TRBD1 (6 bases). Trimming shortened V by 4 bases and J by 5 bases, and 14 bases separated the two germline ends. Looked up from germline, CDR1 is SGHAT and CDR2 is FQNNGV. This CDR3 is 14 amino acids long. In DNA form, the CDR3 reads TGTGCCAGCAGCTCAGGGGCGGTCAGCGAGACCCAGTACTTC. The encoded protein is CASSSGAVSETQYF.

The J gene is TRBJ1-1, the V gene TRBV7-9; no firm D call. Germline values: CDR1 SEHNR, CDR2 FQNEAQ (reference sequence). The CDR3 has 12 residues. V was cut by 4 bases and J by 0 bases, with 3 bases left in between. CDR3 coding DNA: TGTGCCAGCAGCTACATGAACACTGAAGCTTTCTTT. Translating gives CASSYMNTEAFF.

CDR3 in DNA: TGTGCCAGCAGCCTGCTATCCCCTGTAGGGGTAAATGAGGCTTTCTTT. It yields the protein CASSLLSPVGVNEAFF. The chain joins TRBV7-3 to TRBJ1-1; a weak D match, TRBD1 (5 bases). Trimming pared 5 bases from V and 11 bases from J, leaving 27 bases between. The germline V gene has CDR1 SGHTA and CDR2 FQGTGA. The CDR3 is 16 amino acids.

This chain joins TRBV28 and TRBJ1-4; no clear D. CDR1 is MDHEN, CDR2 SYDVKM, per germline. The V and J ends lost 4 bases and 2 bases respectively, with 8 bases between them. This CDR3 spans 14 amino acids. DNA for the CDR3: TGTGCCAGCAGTTCTACAGCTACTAATGAAAAACTGTTTTTT. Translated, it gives CASSSTATNEKLFF.

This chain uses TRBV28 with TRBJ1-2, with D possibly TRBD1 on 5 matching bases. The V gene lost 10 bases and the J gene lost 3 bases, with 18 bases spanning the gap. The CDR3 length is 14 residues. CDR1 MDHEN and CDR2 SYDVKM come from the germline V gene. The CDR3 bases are TGTGCCACCACTCTCTTTGTCAGGGACTATGGCTACACCTTC. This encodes CATTLFVRDYGYTF.

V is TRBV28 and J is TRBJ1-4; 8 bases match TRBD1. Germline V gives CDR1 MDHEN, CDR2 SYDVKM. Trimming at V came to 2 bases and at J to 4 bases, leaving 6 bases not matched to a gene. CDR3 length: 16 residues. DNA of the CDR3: TGTGCCAGCAGTTTAGCAGGGGGCGTTAATAATGAAAAACTGTTTTTT. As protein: CASSLAGGVNNEKLFF.

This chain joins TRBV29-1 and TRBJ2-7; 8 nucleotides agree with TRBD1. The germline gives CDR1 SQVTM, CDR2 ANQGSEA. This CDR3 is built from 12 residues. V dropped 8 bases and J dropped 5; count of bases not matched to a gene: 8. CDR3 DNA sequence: TGCAGCACTGGACAGGGTTCGGACGAGCAGTACTTC. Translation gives CSTGQGSDEQYF.

The CDR3 is CASSDPDRGSYEQYF. The CDR3 DNA sequence: TGTGCCAGCAGTGATCCGGACAGGGGGTCCTACGAGCAGTACTTC. The rearrangement uses TRBV2 and TRBJ2-7, with 10 bases fitting TRBD1. Unmatched junction bases numbered 3, after V lost 3 bases and J lost 1 base. The V gene's germline CDR1 is SNHLY and CDR2 FYNNEI. CDR3 length: 15 amino acids.

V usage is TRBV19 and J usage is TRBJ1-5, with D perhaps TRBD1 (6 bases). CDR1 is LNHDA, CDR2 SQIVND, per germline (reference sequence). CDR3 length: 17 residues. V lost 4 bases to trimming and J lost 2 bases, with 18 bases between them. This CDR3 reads CASSNGGRGTRNQPQHF. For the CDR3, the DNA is TGTGCCAGTAGTAACGGGGGGCGGGGGACGCGCAATCAGCCCCAGCATTTT.